This T cell receptor beta chain was identified during a study of blood T cells in healthy people across ages. Study results and limitations: Diversity was estimated from one million T cells, and these estimates were considered underestimates.

This clonotype occurred once. What it binds is unknown. CDR1 is SGHRS and CDR2 is YFSETQ in the germline V gene. The CDR3 sequence is 15 residues long. Trimming at V came to 3 bases and at J to 4 bases, leaving 4 bases not matched to a gene. For the second PCR, which ran for about 7 to 12 cycles, a sample-barcoded 5' primer and a J-beta primer mix were used. TCRdb reprocessed the 5' RACE reads via MiXCR and lists one record per CDR3 protein. The sample carries about 970,000 distinct CDR3 sequences, roughly 51% recorded once. V and J are TRBV5-1 and TRBJ2-2, with TRBD1 identical over 9 bases. Sequencing input: blood. The receptor was isolated from a woman aged 55-70 years in good health. The CDR3 bases are TGCGCCAGCAGCTGGGACAGGGCAGCCACCGGGGAGCTGTTTTTT. As protein: CASSWDRAATGELFF.